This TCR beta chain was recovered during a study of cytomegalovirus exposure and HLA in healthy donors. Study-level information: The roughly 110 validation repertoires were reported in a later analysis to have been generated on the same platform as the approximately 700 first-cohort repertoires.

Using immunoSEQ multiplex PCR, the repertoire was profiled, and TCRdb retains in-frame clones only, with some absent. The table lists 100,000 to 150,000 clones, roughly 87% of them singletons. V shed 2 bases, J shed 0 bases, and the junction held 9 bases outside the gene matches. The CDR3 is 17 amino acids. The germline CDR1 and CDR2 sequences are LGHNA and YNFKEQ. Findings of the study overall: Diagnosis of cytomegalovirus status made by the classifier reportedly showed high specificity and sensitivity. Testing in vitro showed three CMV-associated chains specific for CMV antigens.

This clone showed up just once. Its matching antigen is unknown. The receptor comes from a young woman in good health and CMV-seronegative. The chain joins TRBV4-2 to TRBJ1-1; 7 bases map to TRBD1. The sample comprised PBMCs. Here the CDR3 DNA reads TGTGCCAGCAGCCAAAATTTGGACAGGACATTGAACACTGAAGCTTTCTTT. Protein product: CASSQNLDRTLNTEAFF.